The source of this TCR beta chain is a study of beta chain features in type 1 diabetes. About the research overall: Across every sample, about 100 million sorted cells were examined in total.

The whole isolated RNA underwent reverse transcription, so sequencing captured expressed TCRB transcripts. The assay was immunoSEQ multiplex PCR, and TCRdb's table has in-frame clones only and misses some. The sample consists of tens of thousands of clones, 25% to 35% of them appearing once. The J segment lost 5 bases and the V segment lost 6 bases, leaving 4 bases of the junction unmatched. This CDR3 comprises 13 residues. CDR1 and CDR2 (germline): LGHNA, YSLEER. There was one heparinised blood draw per donor, averaging about 110 mL. The sequenced sample consisted of stem cell memory CD4+ T cells from blood. This clonotype was obtained from a woman between 18 and 30 years old in good health. V is TRBV4-3 and J is TRBJ2-7, with TRBD1 matching 10 bases. DNA of the CDR3: TGCGCCAGCAGAGGGACAGGGGAGGACGAGCAGTACTTC. Protein: CASRGTGEDEQYF.